These 18 T cell receptor beta chains originate from one sample sequenced in a study of regulatory T cells in long-lasting Graves disease. Relying on iRepertoire HTBI primers and Arm-PCR of CDR3 regions, the team built TCR beta libraries. TCRdb analysed the multiplex PCR reads with MiXCR anew, one entry per CDR3 protein. The sample has hundreds of thousands of distinct CDR3 sequences, more than 15% seen once. As to time point: newly diagnosed GD, antithyroid drugs for less than 3 months. The TCR library was made from RNA extracted from PBMCs. In addition, the sample was reused for a study of T cells in Graves' hyperthyroidism and ophthalmopathy.

The sequencing here drew on peripheral blood mononuclear cells (PBMCs), taken at new diagnosis, from a patient treated with antithyroid drugs. The receptors originated from a middle-aged woman with Graves disease.

This clonotype was detected ten times or more. The chain employs TRBV11-2 and TRBJ1-1, with 7 positions matching TRBD1. The CDR3 has 13 residues. Germline V gene data show CDR1 as SGHAT and CDR2 as FQNNGV. Trimming removed 1 base from V and 10 bases from J; junction bases left unmatched: 6. The DNA for the CDR3 is TGTGCCAGCAGCTTAGTGACAGGGTTTGTAGCTTTCTTT. Residues: CASSLVTGFVAFF.

The CDR3 DNA follows: TGTGCCAGCAGCCAAGTGGCGGGGGGGTCTCCCGCAGATACGCAGTATTTT. Translated: CASSQVAGGSPADTQYF. J is TRBJ2-3 and V is TRBV4-2, with 9 bases aligning to TRBD2. Germline values: CDR1 LGHNA, CDR2 YNFKEQ. The CDR3 covers 17 residues. Losses at the gene ends were 1 base for V and 4 bases for J; bases not matched to a gene: 9.

This clonotype was counted between two and nine times. The rearrangement links TRBV27 to TRBJ2-3, with TRBD1 as a possible D gene (5 bases). V lost 0 bases and J lost 4, with 8 bases in between. The CDR3 has 14 residues. The germline V gene encodes CDR1 MNHEY and CDR2 SMNVEV (reference sequence). The CDR3 here is CASSLSQGADTQYF. The CDR3 region has the DNA TGTGCCAGCAGTTTATCCCAGGGCGCAGATACGCAGTATTTT.

This clonotype was counted only a few times. The V and J genes are TRBV4-1 and TRBJ2-7; 11 bases map to TRBD1. The CDR3 sequence is 15 residues long. The ends lost 4 bases at V and 4 bases at J; junction bases unmatched: 6. Germline values: CDR1 MGHRA, CDR2 YSYEKL. CDR3 in DNA: TGCGCCAGCAGCCCCCGGGACAGGGGGAGGTACGAGCAGTACTTC. Its protein is CASSPRDRGRYEQYF.

The chain carries TRBV6-1 and TRBJ1-2; tentative D call: TRBD1 (5 bases). Between the trimmed V and J ends, which lost 6 bases and 8 bases, there was a span of 16 bases. Germline CDR1 reads MNHNS; CDR2 reads SASEGT. The CDR3 has 13 amino acids. The CDR3 reads CASRPGPLRGYTF. The CDR3 DNA is TGTGCCAGCAGGCCGGGACCCCTAAGGGGCTACACCTTC.

This clonotype was detected ten times or more. The chain joins TRBV19 to TRBJ1-5; D gene unclear. Germline assignment: CDR1 LNHDA and CDR2 SQIVND (reference sequence). Deletions cut 5 bases from V and 4 bases from J, with 12 bases between. There are 14 residues in the CDR3. The CDR3 nucleotides are TGTGCCAGTAGTGTCCGGAGCTCGAATCAGCCCCAGCATTTT. It codes for CASSVRSSNQPQHF.

Many counts were recorded for this clonotype. The genes are TRBV3-1 and TRBJ1-6; possible D gene TRBD1, 6 bases. Germline CDR1 is LGHDT and CDR2 is YNNKEL (reference sequence). Trimming removed 5 bases at V and 9 bases at J, with 14 bases between. CDR3 length: 14 residues. The CDR3 DNA sequence: TGTGCCAGCAGCTCTGGGGGCGCCGGTTCACCCCTCCACTTT. As protein: CASSSGGAGSPLHF.

At least ten counts were recorded for this clonotype. The chain recombines TRBV10-3 with TRBJ2-5; D ambiguous. Trimming pared 7 bases from V and 1 base from J, leaving 7 bases between. The CDR3 has 12 residues. Germline CDR1 ENHRY, CDR2 SYGVKD. CDR3 sequence (DNA): TGTGCCATCAAGGGCCTCCAAGAGACCCAGTACTTC. Protein product: CAIKGLQETQYF.

This chain connects TRBV18 to TRBJ2-2; D tentatively fits TRBD1 or TRBD2 (5 bases each). Trimming pared 2 bases from V and 1 base from J, leaving 14 bases between. Per the germline V gene, CDR1 is KGHSH and CDR2 is LQKENI. The CDR3 is 17 amino acids. Here the CDR3 reads CASSPEGRDLNTGELFF. The CDR3 coding sequence is TGTGCCAGCTCACCAGAGGGACGGGATTTGAACACCGGGGAGCTGTTTTTT.

Ten or more counts support this clonotype. V is TRBV6-2 or TRBV6-3 and J is TRBJ2-1; D ambiguous. V was cut by 5 bases and J by 10 bases, with 12 bases left in between. The CDR3 loop spans 12 amino acids. CDR1 and CDR2 from the germline V gene are MNHEY and SVGEGT. The CDR3 here is CASSEPELEQFF. Written as DNA, the CDR3 is TGTGCCAGCAGTGAACCGGAGCTGGAGCAGTTCTTC.

Worth noting for this clonotype: This clone may be a read error of a much larger clone one base away. The rearrangement links TRBV18 to TRBJ1-5, with D possibly TRBD1 on 5 matching bases. This CDR3 has 13 amino acids. CDR1 KGHSH and CDR2 LQKENI come from the germline V gene. CDR3 sequence reads: CVSSGTNDQPQHF. The CDR3, as DNA: TGTGTCAGCTCAGGGACGAACGATCAGCCCCAGCATTTT.

A few counts support this clonotype. The chain uses TRBV19 and TRBJ2-7, with a tentative D call TRBD2 (5 bases). Trimming took off 5 bases at V and 6 bases at J, with 23 bases between the two ends. The CDR3 is 16 residues long. Germline CDR1 and CDR2: LNHDA and SQIVND (reference sequence). CDR3 protein: CASSPNPGNVVPEQYF. CDR3 DNA: TGTGCCAGTAGTCCTAATCCGGGAAACGTGGTTCCCGAGCAGTACTTC.

The chain has TRBV3-1 and TRBJ1-1, with D hard to call. There are 19 residues in the CDR3. CDR1 and CDR2 from the germline V gene are LGHDT and YNNKEL (reference sequence). The V and J ends lost 3 bases and 0 bases respectively, with 23 bases between them. CDR3 loop: CASSHRTYGSGSMNTEAFF. The CDR3, as DNA: TGTGCCAGCAGCCATAGAACTTATGGGTCCGGGTCGATGAACACTGAAGCTTTCTTT. The full variable domain, rest sourced from reference TRBV3-1 and TRBJ1-1, is DTAVSQTPKYLVTQMGNDKSIKCEQNLGHDTMYWYKQDSKKFLKIMFSYNNKELIINETVPNRFSPKSPDKAHLNLHINSLELGDSAVYFCASSHRTYGSGSMNTEAFFGQGTRLTVV.

This sequence joins TRBV2 and TRBJ2-6; 8 bases map to TRBD1. Germline V CDR1 and CDR2: SNHLY, FYNNEI. The CDR3 consists of 15 residues. Trimming took 6 bases from V and 2 from J; bases not matched to a gene: 3. The CDR3 here is CASRRTGTGANVLTF. The CDR3 DNA sequence: TGTGCCAGCAGACGGACAGGGACTGGGGCCAACGTCCTGACTTTC.

This clonotype was detected ten times or more. The chain carries TRBV18 and TRBJ1-1, with D tentatively TRBD1 (6 bases). Germline CDR1 and CDR2: KGHSH and LQKENI. This CDR3 is 16 amino acids long. The germline V and J ends were trimmed by 0 bases and 0 bases, with 11 bases remaining between them. The CDR3 DNA is TGTGCCAGCTCACCACCTGTCCCAGGGGTGAACACTGAAGCTTTCTTT. Translated, it gives CASSPPVPGVNTEAFF.

There are many counts of this clonotype. CDR3 coding DNA: TGTGCCAGCAGTGAAGCGATTGACACCCATGGCTACACCTTC. This codes for CASSEAIDTHGYTF. The chain has TRBV2 and TRBJ1-2; D ambiguous. The CDR3 is 14 amino acids. Germline V gene lookup returns CDR1 SNHLY and CDR2 FYNNEI. The germline V and J ends were trimmed by 0 bases and 6 bases, with 11 bases remaining between them.

On this clonotype itself: This could be a read error, since a much larger clone is one nucleotide away. The rearrangement joins TRBV28 to TRBJ1-4; D is ambiguous. Germline V gene sequence: CDR1 MDHEN, CDR2 SYDVKM. This CDR3 contains 12 residues. For the CDR3, the DNA is TGTGCCAGCAGTTTTCGCACGTGGGATCTGTCTTTT. Encoded protein: CASSFRTWDLSF.

This chain links TRBV19 with TRBJ1-1, with D perhaps TRBD1 (6 bases). The germline gives CDR1 LNHDA, CDR2 SQIVND (reference sequence). V lost 0 bases, J lost 10 bases, and 12 bases lay in between. This CDR3 has 13 amino acids. The CDR3 coding sequence is TGTGCCAGTAGTATAGAACAGGGTCGGCGAGCTTTCTTT. Protein product: CASSIEQGRRAFF.